This T cell receptor beta chain was observed in a study of T-cell reconstitution after alpha-beta-depleted transplantation in children. The study's findings and limits: Surviving recipient T cells and thymic progenitors accounted for the high day-60 TCRbeta diversity observed in some patients. It was reported that alpha-beta T cells came from several hundred expanded graft clones (about two months after transplant). T-cell numbers and diversity one year post-transplant derived largely from freshly generated T cells.

This clonotype was seen a handful of times. The antigen is undetermined. Between the trimmed V and J ends, which lost 2 bases and 14 bases, there was a span of 9 bases. Germline CDR1 reads SEHNR; CDR2 reads FQNEAQ (reference sequence). The CDR3 sequence is 11 residues long. During its preparation, the TCRbeta library received unique molecular identifiers. TCRdb used MiXCR to reprocess the PCR reads, holding one entry per CDR3 protein. The sample comprises hundreds of thousands of distinct CDR3 sequences, 15% to 20% of which are singletons, and around 30% rests with the top ten. The sequences come from PBMCs, mostly from graft donor cells, collected 360 days after TCRalphabeta/CD19-depleted stem cell transplant. V usage is TRBV7-9 and J usage is TRBJ1-4; D is unclear. The clonotype was recovered from a boy less than two years old who had a stem cell transplant for Wiskott-Aldrich syndrome, so the T cells may come from the graft donor. CDR3 in DNA: TGTGCCAGCAGCTTATACGATATGCTGTTTTTT. Its translation: CASSLYDMLFF.